The 13 T cell receptor beta chains reported below all come from one sample, sequenced in a study of memory CD4+ T cells and cytomegalovirus serostatus (dated by TCRdb to the late 2010s). Library preparation employed the immunoSEQ multiplex PCR assay. Sourced from immuneACCESS, this table was stored by TCRdb with only in-frame sequences that have V and J called. A share of the clones is absent; for the studies checked, an unresolved V gene accounts for under half, and the remainder has no known explanation. This sample lists roughly 42,000 clones; 78% were detected once. In total, the top ten clones hold approximately 0.55% of the sample. Single viable CD3+CD4+CD8-CD45RO+ cells were sorted as memory CD4+ T cells on a FACSAria II. Sequencing was performed on memory CD4+ T cells from blood. The receptors stem from an adult in good health and CMV-seronegative.

Only one count was recorded for this clone. V gene TRBV5-6 combines with J gene TRBJ2-7, with 7 positions matching TRBD1. CDR1 and CDR2 (germline): SGHDT, YYEEEE. The CDR3 is made up of 13 amino acids. V lost 1 base to trimming and J lost 7 bases; unmatched junction nucleotides: 5. The CDR3 DNA follows: TGTGCCAGCAGCTTGAACAGGGGTTGGGAGCAGTACTTC. Amino acid sequence: CASSLNRGWEQYF. Supplemented by reference TRBV5-6 and TRBJ2-7, the full variable domain reads DAGVTQSPTHLIKTRGQQVTLRCSPKSGHDTVSWYQQALGQGPQFIFQYYEEEERQRGNFPDRFSGHQFPNYSSELNVNALLLGDSALYLCASSLNRGWEQYFGPGTRLTVT.

V is TRBV2 and J is TRBJ2-1; D not resolved. Per germline, CDR1 SNHLY and CDR2 FYNNEI. The CDR3 consists of 14 residues. V was trimmed by 7 bases and J by 2 bases, leaving 12 bases between them. The CDR3 coding sequence is TGTGCCAGCACGACGGGTTCAGCCTACAATGAGCAGTTCTTC. It codes for CASTTGSAYNEQFF.

This chain links TRBV18 with TRBJ2-5; no clear D. This CDR3 contains 15 residues. Germline V CDR1 and CDR2: KGHSH, LQKENI. The V end lost 1 base, the J end lost 4 bases, and 13 bases lay between the germline ends. The CDR3 DNA reads as TGTGCCAGCTCACCACAGGGCTTGGCACCAGAGACCCAGTACTTC. Protein product: CASSPQGLAPETQYF.

The chain couples TRBV4-2 to TRBJ2-7; 9 bases map to TRBD2. The CDR3 is 15 amino acids. The junction had 6 bases not matched to a gene; V was cut back by 0 bases and J by 6 bases. CDR1 and CDR2 from the germline V gene are LGHNA and YNFKEQ. Here the CDR3 DNA reads TGTGCCAGCAGCCAAGATTTGGCTAGCGGGGCCGAGCAGTACTTC. It translates to CASSQDLASGAEQYF.

V is TRBV25-1 and J is TRBJ2-5, with TRBD2 matching 7 bases. This CDR3 has 16 amino acids. The V gene end was trimmed by 3 bases and the J gene end by 1 base; junction bases not matched to a gene: 8. Germline V gives CDR1 MGHDK, CDR2 SYGVNS. This chain's CDR3 is CASSDGSGTPQETQYF. Here the CDR3 DNA reads TGTGCCAGCAGTGATGGGAGCGGGACCCCCCAAGAGACCCAGTACTTC.

V gene TRBV2 combines with J gene TRBJ2-7; D is undetermined. Trimming left V 2 bases short and J 2 bases short, with 7 bases between. The CDR3 length is 13 residues. The germline V gene has CDR1 SNHLY and CDR2 FYNNEI. The CDR3 DNA sequence: TGTGCCAGCAGTGAACCCGCAGCCTACGAGCAGTACTTC. Amino acid sequence: CASSEPAAYEQYF. Together with reference TRBV2 and TRBJ2-7, the CDR3 gives the full variable domain: EPEVTQTPSHQVTQMGQEVILRCVPISNHLYFYWYRQILGQKVEFLVSFYNNEISEKSEIFDDQFSVERPDGSNFTLKIRSTKLEDSAMYFCASSEPAAYEQYFGPGTRLTVT.

This clone was seen a handful of times. Here the CDR3 reads CAISESGSNQPQHF. In DNA form, the CDR3 reads TGTGCCATCAGTGAGTCGGGCAGCAATCAGCCCCAGCATTTT. The genes are TRBV10-3 and TRBJ1-5; D gene ambiguous. The CDR3 consists of 14 residues. Germline CDR1 ENHRY, CDR2 SYGVKD. V was pared by 0 bases and J by 1 base, with 4 bases between.

CDR3 nucleotide sequence: TGTGCCAGCAGTGAGGGCAGATTCTACGAGCAGTACTTC. This sequence encodes CASSEGRFYEQYF. The chain combines TRBV2 with TRBJ2-7; D is undetermined. The CDR3 contains 13 residues. With 3 bases removed from V and 3 bases from J, the gap between germline ends came to 9 bases. Germline CDR1 is SNHLY and CDR2 is FYNNEI. Based on the CDR3 plus reference TRBV2 and TRBJ2-7, the full variable domain is EPEVTQTPSHQVTQMGQEVILRCVPISNHLYFYWYRQILGQKVEFLVSFYNNEISEKSEIFDDQFSVERPDGSNFTLKIRSTKLEDSAMYFCASSEGRFYEQYFGPGTRLTVT.

This clone turned up a few times. The junction departs from the called germline gene at one end, perhaps through a read error. The V and J genes are TRBV5-8 and TRBJ1-1; D possibly corresponds to TRBD1 (5 bases). From germline, CDR1 is SGHTS and CDR2 YDEGEE. CDR3 size: 8 residues. The CDR3 sequence is CASSRQFF. The CDR3 bases are TGTGCCAGCAGCCGACAGTTTTTT.

This chain links TRBV7-8 with TRBJ1-5; D unresolved. Trimming pared 2 bases from V and 0 bases from J, leaving 8 bases between. The CDR3 consists of 15 residues. Germline assignment: CDR1 SGHVS and CDR2 FQNEAQ. The CDR3 spells CASSLMENSNQPQHF. CDR3 DNA: TGTGCCAGCAGCTTAATGGAAAATAGCAATCAGCCCCAGCATTTT.

The CDR3 reads CASSVTSISGELFF. Here the CDR3 DNA reads TGTGCCAGCAGCGTGACTAGCATATCCGGGGAGCTGTTTTTT. J is TRBJ2-2 and V is TRBV5-4; TRBD2 matches 7 bases. There are 14 residues in the CDR3. Trimming at V came to 4 bases and at J to 6 bases, leaving 6 bases not matched to a gene. Germline loops: CDR1 SGHNT, CDR2 YYREEE (reference sequence).

The chain couples TRBV5-6 to TRBJ1-4, with D perhaps matching TRBD1 (5 bases). Germline V gene lookup returns CDR1 SGHDT and CDR2 YYEEEE. CDR3 size: 16 residues. Trimming removed 3 bases from V and 0 bases from J, with 12 bases in between. CDR3 region: CASSSTRGATNEKLFF. The DNA of the CDR3 is TGTGCCAGCAGCTCAACACGAGGGGCAACTAATGAAAAACTGTTTTTT.

The chain combines TRBV7-9 with TRBJ2-1; D possibly corresponds to TRBD1 (5 bases). CDR1 is SEHNR, CDR2 FQNEAQ, per germline (reference sequence). The CDR3 runs to 16 residues. V was trimmed by 5 bases and J by 4 bases, leaving 18 bases between them. The CDR3 is CASSPQLIQGYNEQFF. The DNA of the CDR3 is TGTGCCAGCAGCCCCCAGTTGATCCAGGGTTACAATGAGCAGTTCTTC.